The rows below give T cell receptor beta chains drawn from one sample of a study of blood T cell repertoires in COVID-19. Method: immunoSEQ multiplex PCR; TCRdb's copy keeps in-frame clones and lacks some. The sample records some 200,000 clones, roughly 82% being singletons. Sequencing was done on a sample of PBMCs or T cells enriched from blood (not recorded which). The source is a man aged 35-49 years who had recovered from COVID-19. Both conserved end residues are part of each CDR3.

j_call v_call cdr3_aa
TRBJ2-3 TRBV7-2 CASSEEWSTDTQYF
TRBJ2-1 TRBV7-9 CASSPKRDSIYNEQFF
TRBJ1-1 TRBV7-2 CASSLTGAVNTEAFF
TRBJ2-1 TRBV5-1 CASSLDSSSYNEQFF
TRBJ1-2 TRBV28 CASINRGSGGYTF
TRBJ2-7 TRBV18 CASAREWIYEQYF
TRBJ1-6 TRBV5-4 CASSSPGDYNSPLHF
TRBJ2-3 TRBV19 CASSIRPAGGTDTQYF
TRBJ1-2 TRBV29-1 CSVGMGLQYGYTF
TRBJ1-1 TRBV10-1 CASSEGDSLSEAFF
TRBJ2-3 TRBV13 CASSYGQGGADTQYF